This TCR beta chain was profiled in a study of shared clonotypes between healthy human individuals. Turning to the study itself: Contributing individuals were two females and a few males aged 18 to 49.

Sequencing was performed with immunoSEQ multiplex PCR; in TCRdb, only in-frame clones are kept and a portion is missing. Among some 1.1 million clones listed, roughly 80% were seen once. Study-wide findings and caveats: Lower generation probabilities were found for non-shared clonotypes than for those shared by all four donors. In general, naive subsets displayed greater estimated richness than memory subsets did. Naive CD4 clonotypes were shared across several donors at around 5%.

This clone was seen more than once but under ten times. The antigen is not known. This TCR was sampled from a man aged 18-30 years in good health. Some clones in this sample may be carry-over from other donors' samples. Sample: memory CD4+ T cells from PBMCs. Subset in this sample: CD45RA-negative fraction.

In DNA form, the CDR3 reads TGTGCCAGCAGTGAACGGTACCCGGGGAACACTGAAGCTTTCTTT. Its translation is CASSERYPGNTEAFF. J is TRBJ1-1 and V is TRBV2; D is unresolved. Trimming removed 2 bases from V and 1 base from J, with 11 bases in between. This CDR3 spans 15 amino acids. Germline V gives CDR1 SNHLY, CDR2 FYNNEI.